The 17 T cell receptor beta chains listed next were all sequenced from one sample in a study of T cells after yellow fever vaccination. From the 5' RACE reads, TCRdb called clonotypes with MiXCR, one entry per CDR3 protein. Of 500,000 to 650,000 distinct CDR3 sequences listed, around 12% are singletons. The material sequenced was PBMCs, taken on the day of the yellow fever booster vaccination. Source of these receptors: a man aged 30 to 45 who received the YFV17D yellow fever vaccine.

This chain uses TRBV7-4 with TRBJ2-7, with 11 bases fitting TRBD2. This CDR3 has 16 residues. The V gene's germline CDR1 is SGHVT and CDR2 SQSDAQ. The V gene end was trimmed by 4 bases and the J gene end by 3 bases; junction bases not matched to a gene: 8. DNA of the CDR3: TGTGCCAGCAGCTCACCGGGACTAGCGGAAAGCTACGAGCAGTACTTC. It codes for CASSSPGLAESYEQYF.

This CDR3 is CSVEDPTSHEQYF. CDR3 in DNA: TGCAGCGTTGAAGACCCGACTAGTCACGAGCAGTACTTC. J is TRBJ2-7 and V is TRBV29-1; tentatively, D is TRBD2 (6 bases). In germline, CDR1 is SQVTM, CDR2 ANQGSEA. Between the trimmed V and J ends, which lost 0 bases and 5 bases, there was a span of 11 bases. The CDR3 has 13 amino acids.

There are a few counts of this clonotype. V usage is TRBV5-8 and J usage is TRBJ2-3; possible D gene TRBD2, 5 bases. CDR1 SGHTS and CDR2 YDEGEE come from the germline V gene. The V gene lost 3 bases and the J gene lost 5 bases, with 16 bases spanning the gap. CDR3 size: 15 residues. The CDR3 here is CASSSNGRGRDTQYF. The CDR3 DNA is TGTGCCAGCAGCTCGAACGGAAGAGGGAGAGATACGCAGTATTTT. The full variable domain, in which reference TRBV5-8 and TRBJ2-3 provide the parts outside the CDR3, is EAGVTQSPTHLIKTRGQQATLRCSPISGHTSVYWYQQALGLGLQFLLWYDEGEERNRGNFPPRFSGRQFPNYSSELNVNALELEDSALYLCASSSNGRGRDTQYFGPGTRLTVL.

This clonotype has just a few counts. The rearrangement uses TRBV21-1 and TRBJ1-5; the table calls TRBD1, which could not be checked here. TRBV21-1 is a documented pseudogene. CDR3 size: 15 residues. Written as DNA, the CDR3 is TGTGCCAGCAGCAGCCGGGACAGCCGCAATCAGCCCCAGCATTTT. It is translated as CASSSRDSRNQPQHF.

The CDR3 nucleotides read TGTGCCAGCAGCACCACTAGTTCCAATGAGCAGTTCTTC. Protein sequence: CASSTTSSNEQFF. The chain has TRBV12-3 or TRBV12-4 and TRBJ2-1; D may be TRBD2 (5 bases). The germline V and J ends were trimmed by 6 bases and 6 bases, with 12 bases remaining between them. This CDR3 contains 13 residues.

This clonotype was seen only a few times. The V gene is TRBV12-3 or TRBV12-4, the J gene TRBJ2-7, with D tentatively TRBD2 (5 bases). CDR3 length: 17 residues. V was trimmed by 3 bases and J by 2 bases, leaving 20 bases between them. This CDR3 is CASSFGGGGSNPYEQYF. DNA for the CDR3: TGTGCCAGCAGTTTTGGCGGAGGTGGATCGAACCCCTACGAGCAGTACTTC.

This chain uses TRBV20-1 with TRBJ2-2, with 8 bases lining up with TRBD1. This CDR3 has 12 amino acids. Germline-derived CDR1 and CDR2 are DFQATT and SNEGSKA (reference sequence). Germline trimming cut 5 bases from V and 4 bases from J; bases unmatched to any gene: 0. CDR3 residues: CSADRGTGELFF. The CDR3 DNA reads as TGCAGTGCTGACAGGGGCACCGGGGAGCTGTTTTTT.

This clonotype occurred a few times. The chain carries TRBV7-8 and TRBJ1-5; D may be TRBD1 (5 bases). Germline V lookup: CDR1 SGHVS, CDR2 FQNEAQ. V lost 5 bases, J lost 0 bases, and 14 bases lay in between. The CDR3 sequence is 16 residues long. This CDR3 is CASSQRRRGSNQPQHF. DNA of the CDR3: TGTGCCAGCAGCCAAAGGAGGAGGGGTAGCAATCAGCCCCAGCATTTT.

In this sample, this clonotype turned up a few times. The chain carries TRBV28 and TRBJ2-2, with D perhaps matching TRBD1 (6 bases). The CDR3 consists of 13 residues. Trimming shortened V by 5 bases and J by 7 bases, and 11 bases separated the two germline ends. The germline V gene has CDR1 MDHEN and CDR2 SYDVKM. Here the CDR3 DNA reads TGTGCCAGCAGTCCCCCGGGACACGGGGAGCTGTTTTTT. This sequence encodes CASSPPGHGELFF.

The chain recombines TRBV20-1 with TRBJ1-1; D gene ambiguous. The germline CDR1 and CDR2 sequences are DFQATT and SNEGSKA (reference sequence). The CDR3 extends over 11 amino acids. The V and J ends lost 7 bases and 4 bases respectively, with 10 bases between them. The DNA of the CDR3 is TGCAGTGTGTCTCGGGGCACTGAAGCTTTCTTT. Residues: CSVSRGTEAFF.

This clonotype was observed a few times. V gene TRBV6-6 combines with J gene TRBJ1-6; D is unresolved. Germline loops: CDR1 MNHNY, CDR2 SVGAGI (reference sequence). V was shortened by 8 bases and J by 0 bases, with 5 bases between the two germline ends. The CDR3 has 13 residues. The CDR3 spells CASVDSYNSPLHF. CDR3 in DNA: TGTGCCAGCGTAGACTCCTATAATTCACCCCTCCACTTT.

This rearrangement joins TRBV19 to TRBJ1-1, with D possibly matching TRBD1 (5 bases). The CDR3 covers 15 residues. The germline gives CDR1 LNHDA, CDR2 SQIVND (reference sequence). Trimming pared 4 bases from V and 2 bases from J, leaving 14 bases between. The CDR3 spells CASSRPGKPNTEAFF. DNA of the CDR3: TGTGCCAGTAGTAGACCAGGGAAACCCAACACTGAAGCTTTCTTT.

The rearrangement links TRBV7-2 to TRBJ2-3; 7 nucleotides match TRBD2. Germline values: CDR1 SGHTA, CDR2 FQGNSA. V was pared by 5 bases and J by 0 bases, with 8 bases of the junction left unmatched. This CDR3 is built from 16 residues. The CDR3 DNA follows: TGTGCCAGCAGCCCCCTGGGTAGCGGGAGCACAGATACGCAGTATTTT. Its translation is CASSPLGSGSTDTQYF.

The table lists this clonotype with a few counts. The chain uses TRBV30 and TRBJ2-5; TRBD1 aligns across 8 bases. The J segment lost 5 bases and the V segment lost 2 bases, leaving 7 bases of the junction unmatched. Germline CDR1 reads GTSNPN; CDR2 reads SVGIG (reference sequence). The CDR3 length is 14 residues. CDR3 bases: TGTGCCTGGAGTACCACAGGGGGATGGGAGACCCAGTACTTC. It translates to CAWSTTGGWETQYF.

A few counts support this clonotype. The CDR3 bases are TGTGCCAGCAGGATAGCCCTAAACGGGGTCACTGAAGCTTTCTTT. This codes for CASRIALNGVTEAFF. The chain couples TRBV27 to TRBJ1-1; D unclear. V lost 6 bases and J lost 4, with 18 bases in between. Germline V gene sequence: CDR1 MNHEY, CDR2 SMNVEV (reference sequence). This CDR3 has 15 amino acids.

This clonotype was recorded at least ten times. This chain joins TRBV7-2 and TRBJ2-3; 13 bases line up with TRBD2. The junction had 5 bases not matched to a gene; V was cut back by 4 bases and J by 7 bases. Germline values: CDR1 SGHTA, CDR2 FQGNSA. This CDR3 is built from 15 residues. The CDR3 coding sequence is TGTGCCAGCAGCTCAAGGACTAGCGGGAGATATACGCAGTATTTT. Its translation is CASSSRTSGRYTQYF.

The V and J genes are TRBV5-6 and TRBJ1-1; 8 bases fit TRBD1. CDR1 and CDR2 from the germline V gene are SGHDT and YYEEEE. CDR3 length: 15 amino acids. Losses at the gene ends were 2 bases for V and 5 bases for J; bases not matched to a gene: 8. CDR3 sequence (DNA): TGTGCCAGCAGCTTCGGACAGGGAATTGGAACTGAAGCTTTCTTT. Protein: CASSFGQGIGTEAFF.